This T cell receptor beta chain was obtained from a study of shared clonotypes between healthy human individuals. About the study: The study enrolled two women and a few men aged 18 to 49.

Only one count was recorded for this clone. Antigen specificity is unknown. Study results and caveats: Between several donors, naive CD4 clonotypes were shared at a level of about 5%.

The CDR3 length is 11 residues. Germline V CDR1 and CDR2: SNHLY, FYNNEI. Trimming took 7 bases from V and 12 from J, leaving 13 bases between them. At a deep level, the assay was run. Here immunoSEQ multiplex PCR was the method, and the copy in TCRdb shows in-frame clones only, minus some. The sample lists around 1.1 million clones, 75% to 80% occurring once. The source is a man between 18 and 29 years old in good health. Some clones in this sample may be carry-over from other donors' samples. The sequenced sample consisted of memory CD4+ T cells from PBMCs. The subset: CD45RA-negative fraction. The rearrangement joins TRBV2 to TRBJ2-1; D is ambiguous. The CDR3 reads CASIQMEGQFF. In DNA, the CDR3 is TGTGCCAGCATCCAAATGGAAGGGCAGTTCTTC.